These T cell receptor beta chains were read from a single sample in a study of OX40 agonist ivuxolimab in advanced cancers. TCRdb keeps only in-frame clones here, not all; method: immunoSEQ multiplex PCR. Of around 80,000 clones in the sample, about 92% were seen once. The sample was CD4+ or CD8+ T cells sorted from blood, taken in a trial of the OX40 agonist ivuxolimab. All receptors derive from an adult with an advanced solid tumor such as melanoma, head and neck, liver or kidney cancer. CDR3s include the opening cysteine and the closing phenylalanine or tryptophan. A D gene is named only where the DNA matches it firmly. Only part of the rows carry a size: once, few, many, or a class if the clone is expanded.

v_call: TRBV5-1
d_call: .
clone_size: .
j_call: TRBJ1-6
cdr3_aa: CASSWGLDRSSYNSPLHF
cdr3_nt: TGCGCCAGCAGCTGGGGCTTGGACAGAAGCTCCTATAATTCACCCCTCCACTTT

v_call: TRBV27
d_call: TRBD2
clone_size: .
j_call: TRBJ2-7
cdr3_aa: CASSLSILGPSGFYEQYF
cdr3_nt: TGTGCCAGCAGTTTATCGATTTTGGGGCCTAGCGGCTTCTACGAGCAGTACTTC

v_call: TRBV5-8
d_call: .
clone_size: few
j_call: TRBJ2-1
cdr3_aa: CASSFGAYNEQFF
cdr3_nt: TGTGCCAGCAGCTTCGGGGCCTACAATGAGCAGTTCTTC

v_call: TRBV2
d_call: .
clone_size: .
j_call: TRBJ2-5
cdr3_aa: CASSEESVLGETQYF
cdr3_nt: TGTGCCAGCAGTGAAGAGTCAGTCTTGGGGGAGACCCAGTACTTC

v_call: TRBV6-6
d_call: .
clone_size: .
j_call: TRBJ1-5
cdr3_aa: CANSEFRGSNQPQHF
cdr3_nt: TGTGCCAACAGTGAGTTTCGAGGAAGCAATCAGCCCCAGCATTTT

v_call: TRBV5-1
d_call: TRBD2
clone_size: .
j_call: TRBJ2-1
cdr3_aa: CASSLAASGSGTNEQFF
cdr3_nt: TGCGCCAGCAGCTTGGCCGCTAGCGGGAGCGGGACCAATGAGCAGTTCTTC

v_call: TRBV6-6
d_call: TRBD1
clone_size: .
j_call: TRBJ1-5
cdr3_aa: CASTPTGGRQPQHF
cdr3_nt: TGTGCCAGCACCCCGACAGGGGGTCGTCAGCCCCAGCATTTT

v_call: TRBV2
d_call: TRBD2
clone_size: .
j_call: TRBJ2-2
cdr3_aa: CASSLRLSGGPRGELFF
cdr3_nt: TGTGCCAGCAGTCTACGACTGAGCGGGGGGCCCCGCGGGGAGCTGTTTTTT

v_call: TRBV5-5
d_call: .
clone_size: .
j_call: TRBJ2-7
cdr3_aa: CASSLVVTRYEQYF
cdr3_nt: TGTGCCAGCAGCTTGGTCGTCACCCGTTACGAGCAGTACTTC

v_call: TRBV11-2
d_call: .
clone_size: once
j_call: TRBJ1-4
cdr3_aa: CASSLLQGGEKLFF
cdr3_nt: TGTGCCAGCAGCTTACTTCAGGGAGGCGAAAAACTGTTTTTT

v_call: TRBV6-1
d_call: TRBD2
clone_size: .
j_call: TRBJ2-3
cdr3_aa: CASSAFSGRSLRTDTQYF
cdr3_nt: TGTGCCAGCAGTGCATTTAGCGGGAGGTCCCTCCGCACAGATACGCAGTATTTT

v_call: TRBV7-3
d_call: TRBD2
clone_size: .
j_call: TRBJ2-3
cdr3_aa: CASSPGTTLTDTQYF
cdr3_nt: TGTGCCAGCAGCCCCGGGACTACCCTCACAGATACGCAGTATTTT

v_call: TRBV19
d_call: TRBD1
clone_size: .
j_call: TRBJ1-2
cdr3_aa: CASKDRDNNYGYTF
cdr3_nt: TGTGCCAGTAAAGACAGGGATAACAACTATGGCTACACCTTC

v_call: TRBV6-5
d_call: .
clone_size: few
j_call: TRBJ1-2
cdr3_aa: CASGGVGRGYGYTF
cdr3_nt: TGTGCCAGCGGGGGGGTCGGTAGAGGCTATGGCTACACCTTC

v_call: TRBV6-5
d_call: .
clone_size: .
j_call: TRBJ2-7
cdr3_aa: CASTPQAGWNEQYF
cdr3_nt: TGTGCCAGCACCCCCCAGGCAGGGTGGAACGAGCAGTACTTC

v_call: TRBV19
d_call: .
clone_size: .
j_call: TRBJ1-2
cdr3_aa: CASSNDRRGYTF
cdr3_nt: TGTGCCAGTAGTAACGACAGGCGGGGCTACACCTTC

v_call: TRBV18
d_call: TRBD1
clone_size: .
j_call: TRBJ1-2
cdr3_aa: CASSPRRQGDGYTF
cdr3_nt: TGTGCCAGCTCACCACGTCGACAGGGCGATGGCTACACCTTC

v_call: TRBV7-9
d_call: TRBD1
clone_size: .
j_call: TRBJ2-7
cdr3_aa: CASSYPGQGANEQYF
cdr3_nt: TGTGCCAGCAGCTACCCGGGACAGGGGGCGAACGAGCAGTACTTC

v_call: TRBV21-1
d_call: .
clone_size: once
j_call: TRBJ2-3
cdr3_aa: CASSKGGTSTDTQYF
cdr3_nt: TGTGCCAGCAGCAAAGGAGGGACAAGCACAGATACGCAGTATTTT

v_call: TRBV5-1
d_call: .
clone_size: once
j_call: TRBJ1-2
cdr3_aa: CASSSGNPLGQLDNYGYTF
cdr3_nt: TGCGCCAGCAGCTCGGGAAACCCCTTAGGACAGCTGGATAACTATGGCTACACCTTC

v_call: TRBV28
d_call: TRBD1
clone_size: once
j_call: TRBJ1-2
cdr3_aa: CASSLQGGANYGYTF
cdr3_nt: TGTGCCAGCAGTTTACAGGGGGGAGCTAACTATGGCTACACCTTC

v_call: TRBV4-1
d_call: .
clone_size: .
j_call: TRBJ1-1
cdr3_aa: CASSRSTSGRTEAFF
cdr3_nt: TGCGCCAGCAGCCGGAGTACGTCGGGGAGGACTGAAGCTTTCTTT

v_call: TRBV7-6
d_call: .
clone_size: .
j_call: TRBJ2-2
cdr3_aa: CASSSSRGTGELFF
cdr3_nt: TGTGCCAGCAGCTCATCACGGGGCACCGGGGAGCTGTTTTTT

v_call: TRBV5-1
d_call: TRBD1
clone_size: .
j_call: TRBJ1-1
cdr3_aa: CASSLEPDREAFF
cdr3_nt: TGCGCCAGCAGCTTGGAACCGGACAGGGAAGCTTTCTTT

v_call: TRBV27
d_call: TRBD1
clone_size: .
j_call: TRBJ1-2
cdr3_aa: CASSSFFVPRPGQPDGYTF
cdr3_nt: TGTGCCAGCAGTTCCTTTTTCGTCCCCCGCCCGGGACAGCCAGATGGCTACACCTTC

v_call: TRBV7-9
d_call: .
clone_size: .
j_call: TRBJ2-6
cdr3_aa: CASSHAPSGANVLTF
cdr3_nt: TGTGCCAGCAGCCACGCCCCGTCTGGGGCCAACGTCCTGACTTTC

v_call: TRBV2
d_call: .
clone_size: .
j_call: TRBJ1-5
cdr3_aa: CASSAVPRAQHF
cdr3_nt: TGTGCCAGCAGTGCCGTCCCCCGGGCCCAGCATTTT

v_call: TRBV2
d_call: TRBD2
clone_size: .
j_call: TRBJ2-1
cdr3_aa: CASTKRGTSAGEQFF
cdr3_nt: TGTGCCAGCACCAAAAGAGGGACTAGTGCGGGTGAGCAGTTCTTC

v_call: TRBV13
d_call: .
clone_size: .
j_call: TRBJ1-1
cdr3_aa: CASSSSHRRQVGTEAFF
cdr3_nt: TGTGCCAGCAGCTCCTCCCACCGCCGACAGGTAGGCACTGAAGCTTTCTTT

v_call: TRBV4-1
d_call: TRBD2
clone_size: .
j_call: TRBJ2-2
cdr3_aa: CASSQSLRGARNTGELFF
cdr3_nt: TGCGCCAGCAGCCAAAGCCTGCGGGGGGCTCGGAACACCGGGGAGCTGTTTTTT

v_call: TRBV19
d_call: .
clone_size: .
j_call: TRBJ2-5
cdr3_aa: CASSTPGTVYF
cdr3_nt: TGTGCCAGTAGTACACCTGGGACGGTGTACTTC